These T cell receptor beta chains were read from a single sample in a study of neoadjuvant anti-PD-1 for oral cavity cancer. Sequencing used immunoSEQ multiplex PCR; TCRdb keeps in-frame clones, though not all of them. The repertoire holds about 12,000 clones, 50% to 65% seen once, with 9.5% to 15% in the top ten. The material sequenced was tumor tissue, taken before nivolumab (anti-PD-1) treatment. Source of these receptors: a person aged 35-80 years with oral cavity squamous cell carcinoma. The CDR3 runs from the conserved cysteine through the conserved F or W.

J gene,V gene,CDR3 protein
TRBJ1-2,TRBV6-5,CASRPGGGQTKGYTF
TRBJ2-3,TRBV5-1,CASSFAGPGDTQYF
TRBJ2-5,TRBV7-9,CASSLTLAGGETQYF
TRBJ2-5,TRBV6-4,CAISESAQETQYF
TRBJ1-3,TRBV19,CASSGRDSGNTIYF
TRBJ2-5,TRBV19,CASTRDPGSAIKTQYF
TRBJ2-7,TRBV5-1,CASSLGLAGAFTHEQYF
TRBJ1-3,TRBV13,CASSRGRGNTIYF
TRBJ2-2,TRBV10-1,CASSLNVPGELFF
TRBJ2-2,TRBV30,CAWRTSGGELFF
TRBJ2-5,TRBV6-5,CASSALETQYF
TRBJ1-2,TRBV20-1,CSAAGYSGYTF
TRBJ2-2,TRBV2,CASSERWTGELFF
TRBJ2-5,TRBV2,CASSPPGGSAQYF
TRBJ2-7,TRBV6-6,CASSYGSGTYEQYF
TRBJ1-1,TRBV9,CASSVREGTEAFF
TRBJ2-1,TRBV5-1,CASSKQGSSYNEQFF
TRBJ2-5,TRBV2,CASRAGTSGETQYF
TRBJ1-1,TRBV7-9,CASSLGANTEAFF
TRBJ2-2,TRBV14,CASRRDSYTGELFF
TRBJ2-1,TRBV5-6,CASSLEYNEQFF
TRBJ2-2,TRBV9,CASSVDQGSGELFF
TRBJ2-2,TRBV19,CASSIGPGELFF
TRBJ2-7,TRBV27,CASSPGAMNYEQYF
TRBJ2-3,TRBV5-6,CASRAADTQYF
TRBJ2-1,TRBV11-2,CASSLGLDNEQFF
TRBJ2-1,TRBV15,CATSRGGGSYNEQFF
TRBJ2-1,TRBV7-9,CASSLGGALLGNEQFF
TRBJ1-5,TRBV28,CASSFIDSNQPQHF
TRBJ2-7,TRBV7-6,CASSLDSGLVYEQYF
TRBJ2-2,TRBV6-5,CASKNTGELFF
TRBJ2-7,TRBV2,CASSPRRTSSYEQYF
TRBJ2-5,TRBV5-1,CASSVTGGQETQYF
TRBJ1-2,TRBV28,CASSTPGTGNGYTF
TRBJ1-5,TRBV19,CASSIGGVSNQPQHF
TRBJ2-5,TRBV2,CASSAGKETQYF
TRBJ2-1,TRBV6-5,CASSSGTSGPYNEQFF
TRBJ2-3,TRBV10-3,CAISEGPTQYF